A single T cell receptor beta chain is shown here with its context. It was with 60 Vbeta and 13 Jbeta primers that the PCR ran. Method: immunoSEQ multiplex PCR; TCRdb's copy keeps in-frame clones and lacks some. This sample has roughly 80,000 clones, with roughly 80% found just once. Trimming took 5 bases from V and 0 from J, leaving 11 bases between them. Germline V CDR1 and CDR2: MNHNS, SASEGT. The CDR3 length is 14 residues. The data originate from a study of cytomegalovirus exposure and HLA in healthy donors. Sequencing used PBMCs. This sequence was found in a male donor in good health and CMV-seronegative. The chain combines TRBV6-1 with TRBJ2-7; tentatively, D is TRBD2 (5 bases). For the CDR3, the DNA is TGTGCCAGCAGTTTGGACTTGACCTCCTACGAGCAGTACTTC. Its protein is CASSLDLTSYEQYF.